This TCR beta chain was obtained from a study of neoadjuvant nivolumab and ipilimumab in lung cancer. V dropped 4 bases and J dropped 7 bases, with 6 bases sitting between them. The CDR3 totals 11 residues. CDR1 and CDR2 (germline): WSHSY, SAAADI. As regards this clone: What it binds is unknown.

Generated by immunoSEQ multiplex PCR, the TCRdb table keeps only in-frame clones and is missing some. The table lists a few thousand clones, 70% to 75% of them singletons. Findings of the study overall: TCR richness and clonality were higher in tumors than adjacent uninvolved lung. Pathologic regression was not significantly tied to TCR clonality. From pretherapy to surgery, tumor richness and clonality rose with dual therapy.

The TCR sequence derives from an adult with non-small cell lung cancer. The source material was tumor tissue, sampled after neoadjuvant nivolumab, alone or with ipilimumab, at or shortly before surgery. The chain has TRBV10-2 and TRBJ2-3; no clear D gene. The CDR3: CASSAPHTQYF. The CDR3 DNA sequence: TGCGCCAGCAGTGCGCCACATACGCAGTATTTT.